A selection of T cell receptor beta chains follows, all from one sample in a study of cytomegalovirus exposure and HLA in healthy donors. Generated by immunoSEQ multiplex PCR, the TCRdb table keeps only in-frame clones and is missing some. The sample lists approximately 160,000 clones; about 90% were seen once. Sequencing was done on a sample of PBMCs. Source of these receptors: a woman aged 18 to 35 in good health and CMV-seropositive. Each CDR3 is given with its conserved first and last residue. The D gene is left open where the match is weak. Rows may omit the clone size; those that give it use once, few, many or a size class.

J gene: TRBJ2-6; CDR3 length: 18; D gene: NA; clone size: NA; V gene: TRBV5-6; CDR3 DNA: TGTGCCAGCAGCTTGTACGGCTGGGAGCGGCCTGGGGCCAACGTCCTGACTTTC; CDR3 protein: CASSLYGWERPGANVLTF
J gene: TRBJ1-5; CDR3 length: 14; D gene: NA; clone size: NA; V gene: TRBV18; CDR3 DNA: TGTGCCAGCTCACCAGCAGGGAGGGTTCAGCCCCAGCATTTT; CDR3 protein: CASSPAGRVQPQHF
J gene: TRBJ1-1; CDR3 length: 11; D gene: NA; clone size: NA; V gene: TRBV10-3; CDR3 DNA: TGTGCCACAGGGTTCGGCACTGAAGCTTTCTTT; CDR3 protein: CATGFGTEAFF
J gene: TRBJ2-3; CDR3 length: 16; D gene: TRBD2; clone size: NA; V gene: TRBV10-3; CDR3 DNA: TGTGCCATCAGTGAGTCTCCTAGCGGAGCCGCGGATACGCAGTATTTT; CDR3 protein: CAISESPSGAADTQYF
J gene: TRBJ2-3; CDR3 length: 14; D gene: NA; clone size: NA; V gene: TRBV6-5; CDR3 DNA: TGTGCCAGCAGTCTATGGACTGCGACAGATACGCAGTATTTT; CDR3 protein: CASSLWTATDTQYF
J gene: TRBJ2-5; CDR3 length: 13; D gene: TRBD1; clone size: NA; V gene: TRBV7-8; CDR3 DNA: TGTGCCAGCAGCTTGACAGGGGTAGAGACCCAGTACTTC; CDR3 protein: CASSLTGVETQYF
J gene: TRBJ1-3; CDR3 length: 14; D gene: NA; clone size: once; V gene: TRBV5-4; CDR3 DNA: TGTGCCAGCAGCTTGTCGGGGACTCCAGACACCATATATTTT; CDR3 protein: CASSLSGTPDTIYF
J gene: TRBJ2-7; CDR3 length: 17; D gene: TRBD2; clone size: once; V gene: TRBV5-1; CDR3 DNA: TGCGCCAGCGGATCGTTGACTAGCGGGAGGGTTGAGGACGAGCAGTACTTC; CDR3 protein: CASGSLTSGRVEDEQYF
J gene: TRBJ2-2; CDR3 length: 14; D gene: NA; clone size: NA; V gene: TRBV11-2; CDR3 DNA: TGTGCCAGCAGCTTAATAGGGGAGGCCGGGGAGCTGTTTTTT; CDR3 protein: CASSLIGEAGELFF
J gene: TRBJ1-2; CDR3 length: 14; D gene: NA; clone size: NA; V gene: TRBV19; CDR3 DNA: TGTGCCAGTAGTATTGGATCCGGGGTCTATGGCTACACCTTC; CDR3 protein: CASSIGSGVYGYTF